A single sample is the source of the 22 T cell receptor beta chains below, sequenced in a study of blood T cells in healthy people across ages. PCR was performed a second time for 7 to 11 cycles using a sample-barcoded 5' primer and a J-beta primer mix. Each CDR3 protein is one row after TCRdb ran MiXCR on the 5' RACE reads. The profile shows about 640,000 distinct CDR3 sequences, 58% of them singletons. Sequences were obtained from blood. These receptors all come from a man in his 60s in good health.

The rearrangement uses TRBV10-3 and TRBJ2-1; D remains unclear. Germline V gene lookup returns CDR1 ENHRY and CDR2 SYGVKD. V was clipped by 4 bases and J by 8 bases, with 9 bases between them. The CDR3 totals 12 residues. The CDR3 spells CAISVLGDEQFF. The CDR3 DNA reads as TGTGCCATCAGTGTGCTCGGAGATGAGCAGTTCTTC.

The chain combines TRBV2 with TRBJ1-2; no definite D call. V shed 1 base and J shed 8 bases, with 17 bases lying between them. The V gene's germline CDR1 is SNHLY and CDR2 FYNNEI. The CDR3 contains 15 residues. CDR3 DNA sequence: TGTGCCAGCAGTGAAGTTGGACTTAGGGTAGGGGGCTACACCTTC. This translates into CASSEVGLRVGGYTF.

V is TRBV7-3 and J is TRBJ2-1, with no clear D. The V end was cut by 1 base, the J end by 7 bases, with 17 bases between. Looked up from germline, CDR1 is SGHTA and CDR2 is FQGTGA. The CDR3 consists of 16 residues. In DNA form, the CDR3 reads TGTGCCAGCAGCTTAAACGGTATGAATTCCAGGAATGAGCAGTTCTTC. It is translated as CASSLNGMNSRNEQFF.

This clonotype was counted a few times. This sequence joins TRBV29-1 and TRBJ2-1; 9 bases map to TRBD1. The CDR3 has 15 amino acids. V was clipped by 7 bases and J by 4 bases; unmatched bases: 11. The V gene's germline CDR1 is SQVTM and CDR2 ANQGSEA. CDR3: CSATLQGAFYNEQFF. The CDR3 DNA reads as TGCAGCGCCACTTTACAGGGGGCATTTTACAATGAGCAGTTCTTC.

The chain links TRBV21-1 to TRBJ2-6; the table assigns TRBD1, which was not confirmed against the DNA. TRBV21-1 is a known pseudogene. This CDR3 region has 20 residues. The CDR3 here is CASSSLRPGTGASGANVLTF. CDR3 nucleotides: TGTGCCAGCAGCTCCCTCCGACCCGGGACAGGCGCCTCTGGGGCCAACGTCCTGACTTTC.

J is TRBJ1-6 and V is TRBV10-2; 9 nucleotides agree with TRBD1. The V gene end was trimmed by 2 bases and the J gene end by 7 bases; junction bases not matched to a gene: 12. CDR1 and CDR2 from the germline V gene are WSHSY and SAAADI. This CDR3 spans 18 amino acids. CDR3 sequence reads: CASSEHGQGRWRNSPLHF. The DNA of the CDR3 is TGCGCCAGCAGTGAGCACGGACAGGGGAGGTGGCGGAATTCACCCCTCCACTTT.

Here the CDR3 DNA reads TGCGCCAGCAGCCAAGATTCTAGGGAGACCCAGTACTTC. This sequence encodes CASSQDSRETQYF. The chain combines TRBV4-1 with TRBJ2-5; D call uncertain. The CDR3 spans 13 residues. Trimming cost V 0 bases and J 5 bases, with 7 bases left between them. The germline V gene encodes CDR1 MGHRA and CDR2 YSYEKL.

The chain couples TRBV11-2 to TRBJ1-1; TRBD1 matches at 9 bases. This CDR3 has 15 amino acids. The J segment lost 11 bases and the V segment lost 3 bases, leaving 13 bases of the junction unmatched. Germline assignment: CDR1 SGHAT and CDR2 FQNNGV. The CDR3 spells CASSFQPYRGRLAFF. As DNA, the CDR3 is TGTGCCAGCAGCTTCCAGCCCTACAGGGGGCGTCTGGCTTTCTTT.

This clonotype was seen a single time. This sequence joins TRBV24-1 and TRBJ1-2; D ambiguous. This CDR3 has 14 amino acids. V was shortened by 3 bases and J by 6 bases, with 13 bases between the two germline ends. Germline loops: CDR1 KGHDR, CDR2 SFDVKD. CDR3 sequence (DNA): TGTGCCACCAGTGATGAGGTGGTCGGCCATGGCTACACCTTC. Translating it yields CATSDEVVGHGYTF.

This clonotype appeared a few times. The chain couples TRBV12-3 or TRBV12-4 to TRBJ2-4; D is perhaps TRBD1 (6 bases). The CDR3 consists of 12 residues. Trimming shortened V by 7 bases and J by 8 bases, and 12 bases separated the two germline ends. CDR3 nucleotide sequence: TGTGCCAGCACTCAGGGGTTAGACATTCAGTACTTC. The encoded protein is CASTQGLDIQYF.

CDR3 coding DNA: TGTGCCAGCAGCTTCGCCAGCTATGGCTACACCTTC. Translating gives CASSFASYGYTF. The chain has TRBV5-6 and TRBJ1-2; D not certain. The CDR3 has 12 residues. The germline V and J ends were trimmed by 2 bases and 4 bases, with 6 bases remaining between them. Germline-derived CDR1 and CDR2 are SGHDT and YYEEEE.

This sequence joins TRBV11-2 and TRBJ2-1; D is uncertain. Germline CDR1 and CDR2: SGHAT and FQNNGV. Trimming pared 5 bases from V and 6 bases from J, leaving 11 bases between. CDR3 length: 13 amino acids. The CDR3 DNA reads TGTGCCAGCAGCCTCGACACGGTCAATGAGCAGTTCTTC. It codes for CASSLDTVNEQFF.

This sequence joins TRBV13 and TRBJ2-5, with D possibly TRBD1 on 5 matching bases. The germline V gene encodes CDR1 PRHDT and CDR2 FYEKMQ (reference sequence). The CDR3 extends over 14 amino acids. Trimming removed 2 bases from V and 7 bases from J, with 14 bases in between. The DNA for the CDR3 is TGTGCCAGCAGCTTAAATCAGGGTTCGGGGACCCAGTACTTC. Translation: CASSLNQGSGTQYF.

The chain has TRBV20-1 and TRBJ2-1, with TRBD2 identical over 13 bases. CDR3 length: 14 amino acids. The V segment lost 5 bases and the J segment 7 bases; nucleotides outside the gene matches: 5. Germline V CDR1 and CDR2: DFQATT, SNEGSKA (reference sequence). The CDR3 region has the DNA TGCAGTGCTCCCAGGACTAGCGGGGGAAATGAGCAGTTCTTC. It encodes CSAPRTSGGNEQFF.

A single count supports this clonotype. A single base is all that separates this from a far larger clone, so a read error is likely. The rearrangement uses TRBV28 and TRBJ2-4; D is unresolved. The DNA end is more similar to TRBJ2-5, so the J call may be wrong. Germline-derived CDR1 and CDR2 are MDHEN and SYDVKM. The CDR3 runs 11 residues. CDR3 nucleotides: TGTGCCAGCAGTTTTAGGGCGACCCAGTACTTC. Translating gives CASSFRATQYF.

Notes on this clonotype: The junction departs from the called germline gene at one end, perhaps through a read error. The chain has TRBV18 and TRBJ2-1; D remains unclear. The germline V gene encodes CDR1 KGHSH and CDR2 LQKENI. This CDR3 has 13 amino acids. DNA for the CDR3: TGTGCCAGCGCACCCATAGTATTCAATGAGCAGTTCTTC. Encoded protein: CASAPIVFNEQFF.

V is TRBV6-6 and J is TRBJ1-1; D call uncertain. The CDR3 sequence is 11 residues long. Trimming stripped 10 bases from V and 1 base from J, with 7 bases between. Germline V gene lookup returns CDR1 MNHNY and CDR2 SVGAGI (reference sequence). The CDR3, as DNA: TGTGCCACCTATACGAACACTGAAGCTTTCTTT. It codes for CATYTNTEAFF.

The chain recombines TRBV27 with TRBJ2-7; D gene uncertain. The CDR3 has 14 amino acids. Trimming pared 0 bases from V and 3 bases from J, leaving 9 bases between. Germline loops: CDR1 MNHEY, CDR2 SMNVEV (reference sequence). Here the CDR3 reads CASSLSTGSYEQYF. The CDR3, as DNA: TGTGCCAGCAGTTTATCGACGGGCAGCTACGAGCAGTACTTC.

J is TRBJ2-5 and V is TRBV9, with TRBD2 matching over 9 bases. V was pared by 0 bases and J by 5 bases, with 2 bases of the junction left unmatched. The CDR3 totals 14 residues. Germline values: CDR1 SGDLS, CDR2 YYNGEE. CDR3 protein: CASSVGLAVETQYF. The DNA for the CDR3 is TGTGCCAGCAGCGTAGGACTAGCGGTGGAGACCCAGTACTTC.

The rearrangement links TRBV4-1 to TRBJ2-7; 7 nucleotides agree with TRBD1. The CDR3 extends over 15 amino acids. Looked up from germline, CDR1 is MGHRA and CDR2 is YSYEKL. V was pared by 4 bases and J by 3 bases, with 9 bases of the junction left unmatched. The CDR3, as DNA: TGCGCCAGCAGCCCCCAGACCGACAGGGTCTACGAGCAGTACTTC. Residues: CASSPQTDRVYEQYF.

The genes are TRBV10-3 and TRBJ2-3; the match to TRBD2 covers 14 bases. Germline V gene lookup returns CDR1 ENHRY and CDR2 SYGVKD. V dropped 7 bases and J dropped 4; count of bases not matched to a gene: 4. The CDR3 extends over 15 amino acids. DNA of the CDR3: TGTGCCATCAAGACTAGCGGGGGGGCATCAGATACGCAGTATTTT. Amino acid sequence: CAIKTSGGASDTQYF.

V usage is TRBV27 and J usage is TRBJ1-1; no reliable D call. Germline V gene data show CDR1 as MNHEY and CDR2 as SMNVEV (reference sequence). V was clipped by 3 bases and J by 7 bases, with 18 bases between them. This CDR3 has 15 residues. CDR3 sequence: CASSFYPVRTGEAFF. In DNA form, the CDR3 reads TGTGCCAGCAGTTTTTATCCAGTTCGAACGGGTGAAGCTTTCTTT.